These 23 T cell receptor beta chains came from one sample sequenced in a study of T cell responses to AZD1222 COVID-19 vaccine (dated by TCRdb to about 2021). Receptor amplification or capture employed the immunoSEQ multiplex PCR assay. Here the immuneACCESS table is served through TCRdb, limited to in-frame sequences with V and J called. Missing clones are a known gap in these copies; in checked studies unresolved V genes cover under half, and the rest lacks a known reason. This sample holds about 110,000 clones; about 93% were observed only once. The ten largest clonotypes hold around 20% of the sample. The time point label, read with the paper, signifies: baseline before first vaccination. The specimen comprised peripheral blood, sampled on day 0 of AZD1222 vaccination. These receptors came from an adult in good health.

The rearrangement uses TRBV24-1 and TRBJ1-2; TRBD1 is a possible D gene (6 bases). CDR1 is KGHDR and CDR2 is SFDVKD in the germline V gene. V dropped 4 bases and J dropped 7 bases, with 9 bases sitting between them. The CDR3 sequence is 12 residues long. CDR3 amino acids: CATSETGLGYTF. DNA of the CDR3: TGTGCCACCAGTGAAACAGGGCTTGGCTACACCTTC.

CDR3 nucleotides: TGTGCCAGCAGCGTAGGAGGGAGCACTGAAGCTTTCTTT. Protein product: CASSVGGSTEAFF. The rearrangement links TRBV9 to TRBJ1-1; D call uncertain. Germline CDR1 is SGDLS and CDR2 is YYNGEE. The CDR3 loop spans 13 amino acids. V was clipped by 0 bases and J by 4 bases, with 7 bases between them.

The gene calls are TRBV7-8 and TRBJ2-7; no definite D call. V lost 1 base to trimming and J lost 0 bases, with 10 bases between them. Per the germline V gene, CDR1 is SGHVS and CDR2 is FQNEAQ. CDR3 size: 15 residues. The chain's CDR3 is CASSLEGINSYEQYF. The CDR3 DNA follows: TGTGCCAGCAGCTTAGAGGGAATCAACTCCTACGAGCAGTACTTC.

The J gene is TRBJ1-5, the V gene TRBV6-5; D ambiguous. CDR1 is MNHEY, CDR2 SVGAGI, per germline. Trimming took off 6 bases at V and 5 bases at J, with 11 bases between the two ends. CDR3 length equals 13 residues. The CDR3 DNA follows: TGTGCCAGCAGCCTAACCGGGGATCAGCCCCAGCATTTT. This encodes CASSLTGDQPQHF.

V gene TRBV7-2 combines with J gene TRBJ2-1; 14 bases map to TRBD2. Germline CDR1 and CDR2: SGHTA and FQGNSA. Unmatched junction bases numbered 1, after V lost 2 bases and J lost 4 bases. This CDR3 region has 16 residues. The CDR3 is CASSLRTSGGYNEQFF. The CDR3 nucleotides read TGTGCCAGCAGCTTACGGACTAGCGGGGGGTACAATGAGCAGTTCTTC.

The chain uses TRBV30 and TRBJ1-5; D is unresolved. The CDR3 totals 15 residues. The germline V and J ends were trimmed by 2 bases and 1 base, with 12 bases remaining between them. CDR1 GTSNPN and CDR2 SVGIG come from the germline V gene (reference sequence). The CDR3 region has the DNA TGTGCCTGGAGTTCCGGGAGCGGGAGCAATCAGCCCCAGCATTTT. Encoded protein: CAWSSGSGSNQPQHF.

The chain links TRBV19 to TRBJ1-4; 7 bases are a match to TRBD1. This CDR3 is 13 amino acids long. Trimming took 10 bases from V and 5 from J; bases not matched to a gene: 7. Germline-derived CDR1 and CDR2 are LNHDA and SQIVND (reference sequence). CDR3 sequence (DNA): TGTGCCACCATGGGGACAGAAAATGAAAAACTGTTTTTT. Its translation is CATMGTENEKLFF.

The chain has TRBV19 and TRBJ2-1; TRBD1 is a possible D gene (5 bases). Germline assignment: CDR1 LNHDA and CDR2 SQIVND (reference sequence). The CDR3 totals 14 residues. Trimming pared 1 base from V and 7 bases from J, leaving 11 bases between. The CDR3 loop is CASSIARVGNEQFF. CDR3 DNA sequence: TGTGCCAGTAGTATAGCCAGGGTTGGTAATGAGCAGTTCTTC.

The chain links TRBV3-1 (or the pseudogene TRBV3-2) to TRBJ1-2; D possibly corresponds to TRBD1 (5 bases). Germline V gene sequence: CDR1 LGHDT, CDR2 YNNKEL (reference sequence). The CDR3 spans 15 residues. Between the trimmed V and J ends, which lost 4 bases and 2 bases, there was a span of 14 bases. CDR3 region: CASSLSQGSNYGYTF. The CDR3 nucleotides read TGTGCCAGCAGCCTAAGCCAGGGCTCGAACTATGGCTACACCTTC.

The rearrangement joins TRBV2 to TRBJ2-6, with a possible D match to TRBD2 (6 bases). The CDR3 has 16 amino acids. Looked up from germline, CDR1 is SNHLY and CDR2 is FYNNEI. Trimming took off 7 bases at V and 4 bases at J, with 17 bases between the two ends. The chain's CDR3 is CASKRAGAGGANVLTF. The CDR3 bases are TGTGCCAGCAAACGCGCCGGGGCGGGGGGGGCCAACGTCCTGACTTTC.

Regarding this clone: Its ends do not fully match the called genes, so a read error is possible. J is TRBJ1-2 and V is TRBV18, with 7 bases that match TRBD1. Germline values: CDR1 KGHSH, CDR2 LQKENI. The CDR3 runs to 13 residues. The CDR3 DNA follows: TGTGCCACCTCACCCGACAGGGCCTATGGCTACACCTTC. This gives the protein CATSPDRAYGYTF. The variable domain in full, completed from reference TRBV18 and TRBJ1-2, reads NAGVMQNPRHLVRRRGQEARLRCSPMKGHSHVYWYRQLPEEGLKFMVYLQKENIIDESGMPKERFSAEFPKEGPSILRIQQVVRGDSAAYFCATSPDRAYGYTFGSGTRLTVV.

The V call is TRBV9, the J call TRBJ2-2, with 8 bases identical to TRBD1. Germline loops: CDR1 SGDLS, CDR2 YYNGEE. J gave up 3 bases and V 0 bases, and 7 bases lay outside the gene matches. This CDR3 region has 17 residues. As DNA, the CDR3 is TGTGCCAGCAGCGTAGCTAAGGGACAGGCGGACACCGGGGAGCTGTTTTTT. Amino acid sequence: CASSVAKGQADTGELFF.

In DNA, the CDR3 is TGCAGCGTGGAGAACAGGGGCTCCTATGGCTACACCTTC. Translating it yields CSVENRGSYGYTF. The J gene is TRBJ1-2, the V gene TRBV29-1; TRBD1 matches 7 bases. This CDR3 comprises 13 residues. Germline V CDR1 and CDR2: SQVTM, ANQGSEA. After removal of 6 bases from V and 4 bases from J, the junction contained 8 bases not matched to a gene.

J is TRBJ2-1 and V is TRBV4-2; D is ambiguous. This CDR3 region has 14 residues. V lost 3 bases to trimming and J lost 3 bases, with 9 bases between them. CDR1 and CDR2 from the germline V gene are LGHNA and YNFKEQ. CDR3 loop: CASSHGQNYNEQFF. The CDR3 DNA follows: TGTGCCAGCAGCCATGGGCAGAACTACAATGAGCAGTTCTTC.

The rearrangement uses TRBV27 and TRBJ2-1, with 8 nucleotides matching TRBD2. The trim removed 6 bases at V and 4 bases at J, leaving 5 bases unmatched. The CDR3 is made up of 14 amino acids. Per the germline V gene, CDR1 is MNHEY and CDR2 is SMNVEV (reference sequence). The CDR3 region is CASSGGAGYNEQFF. CDR3 coding DNA: TGTGCCAGCAGCGGGGGGGCAGGTTACAATGAGCAGTTCTTC.

This clone was recorded a few times. The chain recombines TRBV7-9 with TRBJ1-2; 7 nucleotides line up with TRBD1. This CDR3 has 14 amino acids. Germline CDR1 reads SEHNR; CDR2 reads FQNEAQ (reference sequence). Trimming took 8 bases from V and 8 from J; bases not matched to a gene: 14. This CDR3 reads CASQSRGGAWGYTF. For the CDR3, the DNA is TGTGCCAGCCAGTCCCGAGGGGGCGCGTGGGGCTACACCTTC. The variable domain in full, with the rest retrieved from reference TRBV7-9 and TRBJ1-2, is DTGVSQNPRHKITKRGQNVTFRCDPISEHNRLYWYRQTLGQGPEFLTYFQNEAQLEKSRLLSDRFSAERPKGSFSTLEIQRTEQGDSAMYLCASQSRGGAWGYTFGSGTRLTVV.

V is TRBV29-1 and J is TRBJ1-2; no reliable D call. Germline CDR1 SQVTM, CDR2 ANQGSEA. V was pared by 2 bases and J by 10 bases, with 14 bases between. The CDR3 runs to 12 residues. Written as DNA, the CDR3 is TGCAGCGTTGAAAACCCCGGGCAGCTCTACACCTTC. It yields the protein CSVENPGQLYTF.

The chain is built from TRBV12-3 or TRBV12-4 and TRBJ1-2; D might be TRBD1 (5 bases). V lost 8 bases and J 7 bases, leaving 17 bases between the germline ends. There are 13 residues in the CDR3. CDR3: CASHFGPGTGYTF. Here the CDR3 DNA reads TGTGCCAGCCATTTCGGTCCGGGGACTGGCTACACCTTC.

The CDR3 bases are TGTGCCAGCAGAGAGAAGCGGGTCCAGTTAGCTGAGGTCGGCTACACCTTC. This codes for CASREKRVQLAEVGYTF. V usage is TRBV2 and J usage is TRBJ1-2; D remains unclear. There are 17 residues in the CDR3. CDR1 is SNHLY and CDR2 is FYNNEI in the germline V gene. Trimming removed 6 bases from V and 8 bases from J, with 28 bases in between.

The chain combines TRBV11-2 with TRBJ1-3, with D perhaps matching TRBD1 (6 bases). The germline V and J ends were trimmed by 6 bases and 2 bases, with 11 bases remaining between them. This CDR3 has 14 residues. The V gene's germline CDR1 is SGHAT and CDR2 FQNNGV. The CDR3 region is CASSSTGTGNTIYF. The CDR3 coding sequence is TGTGCCAGCAGTTCCACAGGGACTGGAAACACCATATATTTT.

The rearrangement uses TRBV7-2 and TRBJ2-2; unclear D gene. Germline CDR1 is SGHTA and CDR2 is FQGNSA. CDR3 length equals 14 residues. V lost 1 base and J lost 4, with 7 bases in between. In nucleotides, the CDR3 is TGTGCCAGCAGCTTAGGGGAAAGCACCGGGGAGCTGTTTTTT. Protein sequence: CASSLGESTGELFF.

This chain uses TRBV4-3 with TRBJ2-1, with 8 bases matching TRBD2. Germline-derived CDR1 and CDR2 are LGHNA and YSLEER. The CDR3 runs 16 residues. V dropped 3 bases and J dropped 10; count of bases not matched to a gene: 14. CDR3 loop: CASSHDLAGGEVEQFF. For the CDR3, the DNA is TGCGCCAGCAGCCATGACCTAGCGGGCGGAGAAGTCGAGCAGTTCTTC.

This clone appeared once. The rearrangement uses TRBV27 and TRBJ1-6, with D perhaps matching TRBD1 (5 bases). Germline loops: CDR1 MNHEY, CDR2 SMNVEV (reference sequence). This CDR3 spans 15 amino acids. V lost 0 bases and J 8 bases, leaving 11 bases between the germline ends. The CDR3 reads CASSLSRGVDSPLHF. DNA of the CDR3: TGTGCCAGCAGTTTATCGCGGGGGGTGGATTCACCCCTCCACTTT.